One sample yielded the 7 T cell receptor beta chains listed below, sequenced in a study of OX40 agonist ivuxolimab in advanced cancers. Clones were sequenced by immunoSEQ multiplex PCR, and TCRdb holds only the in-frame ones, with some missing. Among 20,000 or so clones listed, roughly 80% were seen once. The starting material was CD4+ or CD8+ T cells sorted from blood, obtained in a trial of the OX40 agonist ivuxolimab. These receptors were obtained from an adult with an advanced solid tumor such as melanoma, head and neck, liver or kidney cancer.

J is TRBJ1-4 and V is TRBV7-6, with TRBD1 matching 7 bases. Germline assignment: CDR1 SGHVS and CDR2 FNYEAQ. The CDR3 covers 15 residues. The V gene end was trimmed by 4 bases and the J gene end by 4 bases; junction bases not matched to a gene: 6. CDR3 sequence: CASSYRQGINEKLFF. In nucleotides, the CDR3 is TGTGCCAGCAGCTATCGACAGGGCATTAATGAAAAACTGTTTTTT.

CDR3 protein: CASRHTFGRDETDTQYF. Written as DNA, the CDR3 is TGCGCCAGCAGACACACATTTGGCAGGGACGAGACAGATACGCAGTATTTT. The chain combines TRBV4-1 with TRBJ2-3; D is perhaps TRBD1 or TRBD2 (5 bases each). Trimming stripped 6 bases from V and 3 bases from J, with 22 bases between. CDR3 size: 17 residues. Germline values: CDR1 MGHRA, CDR2 YSYEKL.

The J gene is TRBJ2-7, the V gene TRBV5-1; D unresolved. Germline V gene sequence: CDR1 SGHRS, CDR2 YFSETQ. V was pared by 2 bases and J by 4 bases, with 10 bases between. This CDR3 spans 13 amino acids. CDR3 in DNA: TGCGCCAGCAGCTTCTATCCCAAATACGAGCAGTACTTC. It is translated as CASSFYPKYEQYF. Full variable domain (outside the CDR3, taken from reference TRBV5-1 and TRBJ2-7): KAGVTQTPRYLIKTRGQQVTLSCSPISGHRSVSWYQQTPGQGLQFLFEYFSETQRNKGNFPGRFSGRQFSNSRSEMNVSTLELGDSALYLCASSFYPKYEQYFGPGTRLTVT.

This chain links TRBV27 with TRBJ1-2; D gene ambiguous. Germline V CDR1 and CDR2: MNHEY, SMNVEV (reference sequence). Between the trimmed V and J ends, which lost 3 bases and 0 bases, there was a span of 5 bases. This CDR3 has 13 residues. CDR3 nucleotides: TGTGCCAGCAGTTTGAATCCTAACTATGGCTACACCTTC. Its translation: CASSLNPNYGYTF.

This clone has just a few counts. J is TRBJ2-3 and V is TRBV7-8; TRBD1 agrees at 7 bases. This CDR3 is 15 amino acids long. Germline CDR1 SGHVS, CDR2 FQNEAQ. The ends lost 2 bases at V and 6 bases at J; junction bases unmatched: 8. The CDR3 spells CASSLRQGNVDTQYF. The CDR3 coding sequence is TGTGCCAGCAGCTTAAGACAGGGTAATGTTGATACGCAGTATTTT. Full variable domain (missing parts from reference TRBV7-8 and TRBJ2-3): GAGVSQSPRYKVAKRGQDVALRCDPISGHVSLFWYQQALGQGPEFLTYFQNEAQLDKSGLPSDRFFAERPEGSVSTLKIQRTQQEDSAVYLCASSLRQGNVDTQYFGPGTRLTVL.

The CDR3 reads CASSPDMSSYNEQFF. CDR3 bases: TGTGCCAGTAGTCCCGACATGAGCTCCTACAATGAGCAGTTCTTC. V is TRBV19 and J is TRBJ2-1; D is unresolved. Germline V gives CDR1 LNHDA, CDR2 SQIVND (reference sequence). V lost 5 bases and J 0 bases, leaving 11 bases between the germline ends. This CDR3 comprises 15 residues.

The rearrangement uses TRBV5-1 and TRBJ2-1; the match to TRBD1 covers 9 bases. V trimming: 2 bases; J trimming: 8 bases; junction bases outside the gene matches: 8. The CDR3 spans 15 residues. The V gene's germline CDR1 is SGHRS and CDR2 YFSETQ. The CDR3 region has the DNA TGCGCCAGCAGCTTCTTTTGGGACAGGGTGGATGAGCAGTTCTTC. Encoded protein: CASSFFWDRVDEQFF.